The 32 T cell receptor beta chains below come from one sample, sequenced in a study of cytotoxic CD8 clonotypes in ibrutinib-treated CLL. Profiling relied on immunoSEQ multiplex PCR, and the TCRdb table lists in-frame clones only, not all of them. Here the sample spans about 25,000 clones, around two thirds being singletons. This material consisted of PBMCs, taken at disease progression, from a patient treated with ibrutinib. The source of these receptors is a human donor with chronic lymphocytic leukemia.

V usage is TRBV2 and J usage is TRBJ2-1, with 7 bases matching TRBD2. The CDR3 sequence is 14 residues long. V dropped 3 bases and J dropped 6; count of bases not matched to a gene: 5. Per the germline V gene, CDR1 is SNHLY and CDR2 is FYNNEI. The CDR3 DNA reads TGTGCCAGCAGTGATTCTTGGGAGGGCAATGAGCAGTTCTTC. It codes for CASSDSWEGNEQFF.

The chain carries TRBV6-6 and TRBJ2-3; TRBD1 is a possible D gene (6 bases). CDR3 size: 14 residues. Per germline, CDR1 MNHNY and CDR2 SVGAGI (reference sequence). The germline V and J ends were trimmed by 0 bases and 5 bases, with 9 bases remaining between them. CDR3 DNA: TGTGCCAGCAGTTACTCGACAGGAGGAGATACGCAGTATTTT. Residues: CASSYSTGGDTQYF.

The chain has TRBV6-6 and TRBJ2-1; 8 bases match TRBD2. With V trimmed by 2 bases and J by 0 bases, 3 bases remained unmatched. CDR3 length: 16 amino acids. In germline, CDR1 is MNHNY, CDR2 SVGAGI (reference sequence). The CDR3 spells CASSYLGGASYNEQFF. The CDR3 DNA is TGTGCCAGCAGTTACCTCGGGGGGGCCTCCTACAATGAGCAGTTCTTC.

The V call is TRBV5-1, the J call TRBJ1-1; the match to TRBD1 covers 11 bases. CDR3 length: 14 amino acids. V lost 3 bases, J lost 11 bases, and 9 bases stayed unmatched. Looked up from germline, CDR1 is SGHRS and CDR2 is YFSETQ. The CDR3 DNA reads as TGCGCCAGCAGCTGGACCAGCGGACAGGGGGCGGCTTTCTTT. Translated, it gives CASSWTSGQGAAFF.

The chain employs TRBV9 and TRBJ2-3; 7 bases are a match to TRBD1. Germline trimming cut 0 bases from V and 3 bases from J; bases unmatched to any gene: 4. From germline, CDR1 is SGDLS and CDR2 YYNGEE. CDR3 length: 15 residues. The CDR3 DNA reads as TGTGCCAGCAGCGTAGCTACAGGGGTTACAGATACGCAGTATTTT. Protein product: CASSVATGVTDTQYF.

V gene TRBV18 combines with J gene TRBJ2-7; no clear D. Germline loops: CDR1 KGHSH, CDR2 LQKENI. This CDR3 comprises 10 residues. Trimming removed 0 bases from V and 6 bases from J, with 0 bases in between. CDR3 in DNA: TGTGCCAGCTCACCACCCGAGCAGTACTTC. It encodes CASSPPEQYF.

A single count supports this clone. This chain connects TRBV10-3 to TRBJ2-5, with 8 bases lining up with TRBD1. CDR1 and CDR2 (germline): ENHRY, SYGVKD. The CDR3 has 13 amino acids. V was clipped by 6 bases and J by 4 bases; unmatched bases: 4. CDR3: CAISPGGAETQYF. The DNA for the CDR3 is TGTGCCATCAGCCCAGGGGGCGCAGAGACCCAGTACTTC.

The count of this clone is one. The rearrangement joins TRBV19 to TRBJ1-3; D perhaps matches TRBD1 (6 bases). The CDR3 is 15 residues long. Trimming took 4 bases from V and 0 from J, leaving 10 bases between them. Looked up from germline, CDR1 is LNHDA and CDR2 is SQIVND (reference sequence). CDR3 region: CASSNRDISGNTIYF. The DNA for the CDR3 is TGTGCCAGTAGTAACCGGGACATCTCTGGAAACACCATATATTTT.

This clone appeared a few times. The sample has other DNA sequences that encode this CDR3 too. The J gene is TRBJ1-3, the V gene TRBV5-1; D ambiguous. Germline values: CDR1 SGHRS, CDR2 YFSETQ. The CDR3 is 14 residues long. V lost 4 bases, J lost 3 bases, and 11 bases lay in between. CDR3 sequence reads: CASSLGGSGNTIYF. The CDR3 nucleotides read TGCGCCAGCAGCCTCGGTGGGAGTGGAAACACCATATATTTT.

J is TRBJ1-2 and V is TRBV5-4; the match to TRBD1 covers 7 bases. CDR3 length: 15 amino acids. V shed 3 bases and J 3 bases; nucleotides not matched to a gene: 8. CDR1 is SGHNT and CDR2 is YYREEE in the germline V gene (reference sequence). This CDR3 is CASSWGQQVDYGYTF. Written as DNA, the CDR3 is TGTGCCAGCAGCTGGGGACAGCAGGTTGACTATGGCTACACCTTC.

The rearrangement links TRBV2 to TRBJ2-1, with no clear D. V was cut by 8 bases and J by 0 bases, with 17 bases left in between. Looked up from germline, CDR1 is SNHLY and CDR2 is FYNNEI. There are 16 residues in the CDR3. The CDR3 reads CASRPAGQSSYNEQFF. The CDR3 DNA is TGTGCCAGCCGTCCTGCCGGTCAGAGCTCCTACAATGAGCAGTTCTTC.

This clone was found a few times. V and J are TRBV7-6 and TRBJ2-5; TRBD2 matches 14 bases. Germline V lookup: CDR1 SGHVS, CDR2 FNYEAQ. The CDR3 sequence is 16 residues long. Losses at the gene ends were 1 base for V and 5 bases for J; bases not matched to a gene: 3. CDR3 residues: CASSLVGLAGEETQYF. Here the CDR3 DNA reads TGTGCCAGCAGCTTAGTGGGACTAGCGGGGGAGGAGACCCAGTACTTC.

The chain recombines TRBV19 with TRBJ1-2; 8 bases align to TRBD1. The J segment lost 3 bases and the V segment lost 6 bases, leaving 0 bases of the junction unmatched. The CDR3 extends over 12 amino acids. CDR1 and CDR2 (germline): LNHDA, SQIVND (reference sequence). CDR3 sequence reads: CASSRGHYGYTF. CDR3 nucleotides: TGTGCCAGTAGCAGGGGGCACTATGGCTACACCTTC.

The chain is built from TRBV6-6 and TRBJ2-3, with 9 bases fitting TRBD2. J was trimmed by 4 bases and V by 10 bases; bases with no gene match: 12. Germline CDR1 MNHNY, CDR2 SVGAGI (reference sequence). The CDR3 extends over 15 amino acids. The CDR3 region is CATTGWRGGADTQYF. The CDR3 DNA reads TGTGCCACCACCGGATGGCGGGGGGGCGCAGATACGCAGTATTTT.

This chain uses TRBV7-9 with TRBJ1-5; D not certain. Germline-derived CDR1 and CDR2 are SEHNR and FQNEAQ (reference sequence). The CDR3 totals 12 residues. V lost 2 bases to trimming and J lost 8 bases, with 7 bases between them. CDR3 protein: CASSLNVEPQHF. The DNA for the CDR3 is TGTGCCAGCAGCTTAAATGTGGAGCCCCAGCATTTT.

This chain links TRBV7-9 with TRBJ2-7; no definite D call. CDR1 is SEHNR and CDR2 is FQNEAQ in the germline V gene (reference sequence). This CDR3 spans 12 amino acids. Trimming left V 1 base short and J 6 bases short, with 7 bases between. CDR3 amino acids: CASSLDAGEQYF. In nucleotides, the CDR3 is TGTGCCAGCAGCTTAGATGCTGGCGAGCAGTACTTC.

The chain links TRBV11-2 to TRBJ1-2; maybe TRBD1 (6 bases). The V end was cut by 5 bases, the J end by 4 bases, with 11 bases between. Germline loops: CDR1 SGHAT, CDR2 FQNNGV. The CDR3 length is 13 residues. The CDR3 is CASSLQGTYGYTF. CDR3 DNA: TGTGCCAGCAGCCTCCAGGGGACCTATGGCTACACCTTC.

The rearrangement joins TRBV7-9 to TRBJ1-1; perhaps TRBD1 as D (6 bases). From germline, CDR1 is SEHNR and CDR2 FQNEAQ (reference sequence). The ends were cut back, 3 bases at V and 4 bases at J, with 12 bases in the middle. The CDR3 is 14 amino acids. CDR3 DNA: TGTGCCAGCAGCTTCGGGGGGCTGGGCACTGAAGCTTTCTTT. Protein: CASSFGGLGTEAFF.

In the case of this clone: Within the sample, other DNA sequences also encode this same CDR3. The rearrangement uses TRBV6-5 and TRBJ1-1; 7 positions match TRBD1. The CDR3 consists of 13 residues. V dropped 6 bases and J dropped 2; count of bases not matched to a gene: 3. Germline V CDR1 and CDR2: MNHEY, SVGAGI. The CDR3 DNA sequence: TGTGCCAGCAGCCGACAGGGTAACACTGAAGCTTTCTTT. Translated: CASSRQGNTEAFF.

The chain links TRBV10-2 to TRBJ1-1; tentative D call: TRBD1 (5 bases). CDR1 and CDR2 (germline): WSHSY, SAAADI. The CDR3 extends over 13 amino acids. V was trimmed by 6 bases and J by 0 bases, leaving 8 bases between them. The CDR3 here is CASRSGMNTEAFF. For the CDR3, the DNA is TGCGCCAGCAGATCAGGGATGAACACTGAAGCTTTCTTT.

The V gene is TRBV7-2, the J gene TRBJ1-4; D is uncertain. CDR1 and CDR2 from the germline V gene are SGHTA and FQGNSA. The length of the CDR3 is 15 residues. V dropped 1 base and J dropped 5 bases, with 11 bases sitting between them. CDR3 nucleotide sequence: TGTGCCAGCAGCTTAGATACGGGTAACAATGAAAAACTGTTTTTT. Translating it yields CASSLDTGNNEKLFF.

V and J are TRBV18 and TRBJ2-5; 9 bases are a match to TRBD1. Trimming took 0 bases from V and 1 from J; bases not matched to a gene: 3. The V gene's germline CDR1 is KGHSH and CDR2 LQKENI. The CDR3 loop spans 16 amino acids. DNA for the CDR3: TGTGCCAGCTCACCACCCGGGACAGGGCCCCAAGAGACCCAGTACTTC. Encoded protein: CASSPPGTGPQETQYF.

Comments on this clone: At one end, the junction sequence differs from germline, possibly due to a read error. The genes are TRBV7-8 and TRBJ1-1; D gene ambiguous. This CDR3 has 11 amino acids. From germline, CDR1 is SGHVS and CDR2 FQNEAQ. The chain's CDR3 is CASSLNTEAFF. As DNA, the CDR3 is TGTGCCAGCAGCTTGAATACTGAAGCTTTCTTT.

V and J are TRBV19 and TRBJ1-4; a weak D match, TRBD1 (5 bases). Germline CDR1 reads LNHDA; CDR2 reads SQIVND (reference sequence). The CDR3 covers 15 residues. Trimming removed 6 bases from V and 3 bases from J, with 14 bases in between. The CDR3 here is CASSQGAVPNEKLFF. CDR3 sequence (DNA): TGTGCCAGTAGCCAAGGGGCAGTTCCTAATGAAAAACTGTTTTTT.

This chain joins TRBV2 and TRBJ1-1; no reliable D call. The length of the CDR3 is 16 residues. Germline-derived CDR1 and CDR2 are SNHLY and FYNNEI. V dropped 2 bases and J dropped 5 bases, with 18 bases sitting between them. The CDR3 sequence: CASSEWGAHLGTEAFF. The DNA of the CDR3 is TGTGCCAGCAGTGAATGGGGTGCACACCTGGGAACTGAAGCTTTCTTT.

The rearrangement uses TRBV15 and TRBJ2-2; TRBD1 aligns across 10 bases. The CDR3 extends over 17 amino acids. Germline V gene data show CDR1 as LNHNV and CDR2 as YYDKDF (reference sequence). The ends lost 5 bases at V and 6 bases at J; junction bases unmatched: 12. The CDR3 region has the DNA TGTGCCACCAGCCTTGCAGAAGGACAGGGGGATCCCGGGGAGCTGTTTTTT. This encodes CATSLAEGQGDPGELFF.

DNA of the CDR3: TGTGCCATCAGTGATCGAGGACAGGGGGCGCCCGGGGCCAACGTCCTGACTTTC. Its translation: CAISDRGQGAPGANVLTF. The V call is TRBV10-3, the J call TRBJ2-6, with TRBD1 matching 11 bases. CDR3 length equals 18 residues. V shed 3 bases and J 4 bases; nucleotides not matched to a gene: 8. Per the germline V gene, CDR1 is ENHRY and CDR2 is SYGVKD.

J is TRBJ2-3 and V is TRBV2, with a possible D match to TRBD1 (5 bases). V was cut by 6 bases and J by 6 bases, with 7 bases left in between. CDR3 length: 11 residues. CDR1 SNHLY and CDR2 FYNNEI come from the germline V gene. The CDR3 region is CASRRQDTQYF. Here the CDR3 DNA reads TGTGCCAGCAGAAGACAGGATACGCAGTATTTT.

The chain uses TRBV15 and TRBJ1-5; no firm D call. CDR3 length: 14 residues. V was cut by 4 bases and J by 5 bases, with 12 bases left in between. CDR1 is LNHNV, CDR2 YYDKDF, per germline (reference sequence). As DNA, the CDR3 is TGTGCCACCAGCACGTCAGGACCTCATCAGCCCCAGCATTTT. This encodes CATSTSGPHQPQHF.

The chain uses TRBV19 and TRBJ1-5; 7 nucleotides agree with TRBD1. This CDR3 is built from 13 residues. V lost 6 bases to trimming and J lost 4 bases; unmatched junction nucleotides: 3. CDR1 and CDR2 (germline): LNHDA, SQIVND (reference sequence). The CDR3 region is CASRPTGNQPQHF. For the CDR3, the DNA is TGTGCCAGTAGGCCGACAGGGAATCAGCCCCAGCATTTT.

The rearrangement uses TRBV7-6 and TRBJ2-7; 10 nucleotides agree with TRBD1. The length of the CDR3 is 16 residues. Trimming at V came to 4 bases and at J to 5 bases, leaving 11 bases not matched to a gene. Germline V gene sequence: CDR1 SGHVS, CDR2 FNYEAQ. In nucleotides, the CDR3 is TGTGCCAGCAGCTCCAGCGAGACAGGGGGCGTCGACGAGCAGTACTTC. Its protein product is CASSSSETGGVDEQYF.

The genes are TRBV7-2 and TRBJ1-6, with 7 bases aligning to TRBD1. CDR1 is SGHTA, CDR2 FQGNSA, per germline. V was clipped by 7 bases and J by 8 bases; unmatched bases: 11. This CDR3 is built from 15 residues. This CDR3 is CASTLTGMMHSPLHF. CDR3 in DNA: TGTGCCAGCACCCTGACAGGGATGATGCATTCACCCCTCCACTTT.